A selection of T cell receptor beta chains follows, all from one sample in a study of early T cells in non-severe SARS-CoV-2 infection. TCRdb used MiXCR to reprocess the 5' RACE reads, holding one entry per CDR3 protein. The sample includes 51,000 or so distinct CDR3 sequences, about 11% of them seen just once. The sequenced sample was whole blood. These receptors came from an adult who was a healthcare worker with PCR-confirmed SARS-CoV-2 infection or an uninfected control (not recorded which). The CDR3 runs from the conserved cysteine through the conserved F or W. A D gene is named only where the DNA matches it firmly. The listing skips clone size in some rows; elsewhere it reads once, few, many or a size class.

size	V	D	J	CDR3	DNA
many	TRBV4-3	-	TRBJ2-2	CASSQDHRGNTGELFF	TGCGCCAGCAGCCAAGATCATAGAGGGAACACCGGGGAGCTGTTTTTT
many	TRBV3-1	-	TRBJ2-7	CASSQDLSSRDEQYF	TGTGCCAGCAGCCAAGATCTTTCGTCACGCGACGAGCAGTACTTC
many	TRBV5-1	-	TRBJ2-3	CASREGGHPRDTQYF	TGCGCCAGCAGAGAGGGTGGGCACCCTCGGGATACGCAGTATTTT
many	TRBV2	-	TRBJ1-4	CASSEARRTMNEKLFF	TGTGCCAGCAGTGAAGCACGTAGGACCATGAATGAAAAACTGTTTTTT
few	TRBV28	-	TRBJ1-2	CASSALTSSGGYTF	TGTGCCAGCAGTGCGCTGACATCGTCCGGGGGCTACACCTTC
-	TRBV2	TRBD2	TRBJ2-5	CASSEASGGLMTQYF	TGTGCCAGCAGTGAGGCTAGCGGGGGGCTTATGACCCAGTACTTC
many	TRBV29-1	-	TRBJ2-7	CSVVVRGSYEQYF	TGCAGCGTTGTGGTTCGAGGGAGTTACGAGCAGTACTTC
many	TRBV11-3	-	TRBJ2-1	CASSLDNRVPEQFF	TGTGCCAGCAGCTTAGATAACAGGGTACCTGAGCAGTTCTTC
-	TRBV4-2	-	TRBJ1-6	CASSQEGGGSNSPLHF	TGTGCCAGCAGCCAAGAGGGCGGAGGGAGTAATTCACCCCTCCACTTT
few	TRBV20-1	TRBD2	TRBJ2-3	CSAPGTSGSTDTQYF	TGCAGTGCTCCTGGGACTAGCGGGAGCACAGATACGCAGTATTTT
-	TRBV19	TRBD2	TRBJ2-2	CASSIGTSGGPRGELFF	TGTGCCAGTAGTATAGGGACTAGCGGGGGGCCGCGCGGGGAGCTGTTTTTT
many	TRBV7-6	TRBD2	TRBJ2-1	CASSRASGRSNEQFF	TGTGCCAGCAGCCGGGCGAGCGGGAGGTCCAATGAGCAGTTCTTC
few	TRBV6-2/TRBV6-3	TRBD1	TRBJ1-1	CASSYNRGGTEAFF	TGTGCCAGCAGTTACAACAGGGGAGGGACTGAAGCTTTCTTT
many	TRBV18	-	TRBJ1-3	CASSPQTAIGNTIYF	TGTGCCAGCTCACCACAAACAGCTATTGGAAACACCATATATTTT
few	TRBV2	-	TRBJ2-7	CASSEGLPPYEQYF	TGTGCCAGCAGTGAAGGACTTCCCCCCTACGAGCAGTACTTC
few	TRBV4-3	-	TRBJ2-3	CASSQDGLAGTQYF	TGCGCCAGCAGCCAAGACGGGCTTGCAGGGACGCAGTATTTT
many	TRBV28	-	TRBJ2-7	CATINLAYEQYF	TGTGCCACCATAAACCTGGCCTACGAGCAGTACTTC
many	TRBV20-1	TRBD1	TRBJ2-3	CSATQGVGDTQYF	TGCAGTGCTACGCAGGGGGTTGGAGATACGCAGTATTTT
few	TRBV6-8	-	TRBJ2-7	CASSFKKSEQYF	TGTGCCAGCAGTTTTAAGAAGAGCGAGCAGTACTTC
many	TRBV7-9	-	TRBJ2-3	CASSDRPANTDTQYF	TGTGCCAGCAGCGACCGTCCCGCGAACACAGATACGCAGTATTTT
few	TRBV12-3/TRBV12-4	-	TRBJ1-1	CASQLGQVNTEAFF	TGTGCCAGCCAATTGGGGCAGGTGAACACTGAAGCTTTCTTT
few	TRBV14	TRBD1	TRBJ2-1	CASSLRTGVVNEQFF	TGTGCCAGCAGCCTCAGGACAGGGGTTGTCAATGAGCAGTTCTTC
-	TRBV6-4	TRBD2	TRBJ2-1	CASSASGGVSNEQFF	TGTGCCAGCAGTGCTAGCGGGGGGGTAAGCAATGAGCAGTTCTTC
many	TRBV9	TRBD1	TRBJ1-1	CASNSGGTEAFF	TGTGCCAGCAACTCAGGGGGCACTGAAGCTTTCTTT
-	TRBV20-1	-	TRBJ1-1	CRPDREAFF	TGCAGACCTGACCGGGAAGCTTTCTTT
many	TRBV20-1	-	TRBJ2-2	CSARVGGRNTGELFF	TGCAGTGCTAGAGTAGGGGGGAGGAACACCGGGGAGCTGTTTTTT
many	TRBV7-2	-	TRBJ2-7	CASSGGQHSYEQYF	TGTGCCAGCAGCGGGGGGCAACACTCCTACGAGCAGTACTTC
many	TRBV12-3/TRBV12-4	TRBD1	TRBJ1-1	CASSRDREAFF	TGTGCCAGCAGCCGGGACAGAGAAGCTTTCTTT
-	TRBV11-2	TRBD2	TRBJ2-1	CASSSRSSGKLYNEQFF	TGTGCCAGCAGCTCGCGATCTAGCGGCAAACTATACAATGAGCAGTTCTTC
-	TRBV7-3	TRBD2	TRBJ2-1	CASSFIAGDEQFF	TGTGCCAGCAGCTTCATAGCGGGAGATGAGCAGTTCTTC
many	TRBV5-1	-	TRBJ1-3	CASSLSGVRENTIYF	TGCGCCAGCAGCTTGAGCGGGGTTCGGGAAAACACCATATATTTT
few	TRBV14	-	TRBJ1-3	CASSPQGNTIYF	TGTGCCAGCAGCCCGCAAGGAAACACCATATATTTT
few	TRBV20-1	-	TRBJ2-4	CSARGRPPSDQYF	TGCAGTGCTAGAGGGAGGCCCCCTAGCGACCAGTACTTC
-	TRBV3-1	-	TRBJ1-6	CASSQVGGGNSPLHF	TGTGCCAGCAGCCAAGTGGGAGGAGGGAATTCACCCCTCCACTTT
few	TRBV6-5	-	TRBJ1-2	CASSYSGRAGGYTF	TGTGCCAGCAGTTACTCGGGCAGAGCCGGTGGCTACACCTTC
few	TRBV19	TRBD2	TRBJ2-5	CASSSRSGHTSQETQYF	TGTGCCAGTAGTTCCCGTAGCGGGCATACCAGCCAAGAGACCCAGTACTTC
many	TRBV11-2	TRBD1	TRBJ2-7	CASSFGQGNIYEQYF	TGTGCCAGCAGCTTTGGACAGGGAAATATTTACGAGCAGTACTTC
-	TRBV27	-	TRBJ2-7	CASSSGVPYEQYF	TGTGCCAGCAGTTCTGGGGTACCCTACGAGCAGTACTTC
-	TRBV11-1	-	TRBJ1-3	CASSSRGNGNTIYF	TGTGCCAGCAGCTCCAGGGGAAACGGAAACACCATATATTTT
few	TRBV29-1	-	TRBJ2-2	CSGLRGRNTGELFF	TGCAGCGGCCTCCGGGGGCGGAACACCGGGGAGCTGTTTTTT
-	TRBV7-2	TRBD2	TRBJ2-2	CASSQRTSGTGELFF	TGTGCCAGCAGCCAACGGACTAGCGGAACCGGGGAGCTGTTTTTT
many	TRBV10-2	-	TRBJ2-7	CASSELTRGSEQYF	TGCGCCAGCAGTGAGTTAACACGTGGATCCGAGCAGTACTTC
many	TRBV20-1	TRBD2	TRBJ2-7	CSARDPGRGEQYF	TGCAGTGCTAGGGACCCTGGGCGGGGGGAGCAGTACTTC
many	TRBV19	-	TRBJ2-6	CASSGGSSGANVLTF	TGTGCCAGTAGTGGGGGAAGCTCTGGGGCCAACGTCCTGACTTTC
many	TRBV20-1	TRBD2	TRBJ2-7	CSAHPWTSGNYEQYF	TGCAGTGCCCACCCTTGGACTAGCGGCAACTACGAGCAGTACTTC
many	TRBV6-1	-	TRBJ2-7	CASSEGRGSYEQYF	TGTGCCAGCAGTGAAGGGAGGGGCTCGTACGAGCAGTACTTC
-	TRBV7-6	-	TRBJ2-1	CASSLGPVSGNEQFF	TGTGCCAGCAGCTTAGGGCCAGTGAGCGGCAATGAGCAGTTCTTC
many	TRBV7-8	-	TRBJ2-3	CASSSRRSDTQYF	TGTGCCAGCAGCTCTCGACGGTCAGATACGCAGTATTTT
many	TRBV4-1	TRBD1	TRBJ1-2	CASSQRSSDRGVDYGYTF	TGCGCCAGCAGCCAACGGAGCTCAGACAGGGGGGTGGACTATGGCTACACCTTC
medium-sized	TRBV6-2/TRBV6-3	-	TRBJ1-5	CASSSIRGQKKYRQPQHF	TGTGCCAGCAGTTCTATCCGAGGACAGAAAAAATATCGTCAGCCCCAGCATTTT
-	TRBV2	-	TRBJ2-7	CASREGGRPAEQYF	TGTGCCAGCAGAGAAGGTGGACGGCCGGCGGAGCAGTACTTC